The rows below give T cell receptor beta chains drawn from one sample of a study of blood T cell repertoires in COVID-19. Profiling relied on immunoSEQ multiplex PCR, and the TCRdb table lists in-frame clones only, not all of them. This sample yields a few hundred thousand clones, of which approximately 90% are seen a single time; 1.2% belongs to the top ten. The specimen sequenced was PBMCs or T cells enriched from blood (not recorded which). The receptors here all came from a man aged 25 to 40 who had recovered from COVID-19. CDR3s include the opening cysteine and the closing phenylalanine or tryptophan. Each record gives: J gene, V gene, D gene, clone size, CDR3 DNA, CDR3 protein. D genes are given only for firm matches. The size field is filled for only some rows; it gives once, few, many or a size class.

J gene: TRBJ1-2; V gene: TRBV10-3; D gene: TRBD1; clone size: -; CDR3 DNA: TGTGCCATCAGTGAGCAGGGACAGCTCTATGGCTACACCTTC; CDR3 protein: CAISEQGQLYGYTF
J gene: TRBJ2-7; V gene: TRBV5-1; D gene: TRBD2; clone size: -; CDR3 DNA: TGCGCCAGCAGACGAGGGACTAGCGGAGACGAGCAGTACTTC; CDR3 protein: CASRRGTSGDEQYF
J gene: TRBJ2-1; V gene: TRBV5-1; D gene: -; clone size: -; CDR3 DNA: TGCGCCAGCAGCCCGGGTCCTTTAGGTTACAATGAGCAGTTCTTC; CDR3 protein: CASSPGPLGYNEQFF
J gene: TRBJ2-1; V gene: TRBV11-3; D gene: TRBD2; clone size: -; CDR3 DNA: TGTGCCAGCAGCTCCGGACTAGCGGGATACAATGAGCAGTTCTTC; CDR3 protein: CASSSGLAGYNEQFF
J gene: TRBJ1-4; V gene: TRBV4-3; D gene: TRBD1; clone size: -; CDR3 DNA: TGCGCCAGCAGCCAAGACGGGACAGGGGGAGGTGAAAAACTGTTTTTT; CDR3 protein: CASSQDGTGGGEKLFF
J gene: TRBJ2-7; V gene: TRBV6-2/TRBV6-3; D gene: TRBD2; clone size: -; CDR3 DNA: TGTGCCAGCAGTTACTCGAACGCAGCGGGGAGCTCCTACGAGCAGTACTTC; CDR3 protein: CASSYSNAAGSSYEQYF
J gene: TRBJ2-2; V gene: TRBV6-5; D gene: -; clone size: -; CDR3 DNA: TGTGCCAGCAGTTACTGGGCGGGAAAAGCCGGGGAGCTGTTTTTT; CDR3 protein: CASSYWAGKAGELFF
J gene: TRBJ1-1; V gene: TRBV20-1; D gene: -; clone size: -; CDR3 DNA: TGCAGTGCGCGACTGGCGACTGAAGCTTTCTTT; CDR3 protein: CSARLATEAFF
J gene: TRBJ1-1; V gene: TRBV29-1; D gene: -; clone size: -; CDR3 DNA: TGCAGCGTTGCCCCAGGCGGGGACACTGAAGCTTTCTTT; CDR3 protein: CSVAPGGDTEAFF
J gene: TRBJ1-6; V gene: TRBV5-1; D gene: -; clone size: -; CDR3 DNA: TGCGCCAGCTCAGGGTCCTTGAATTCACCCCTCCACTTT; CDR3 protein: CASSGSLNSPLHF
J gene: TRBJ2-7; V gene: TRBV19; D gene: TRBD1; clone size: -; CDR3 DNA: TGTGCCAGTAGTATCCCCGGACAGGGGTCCTACGAGCAGTACTTC; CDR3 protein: CASSIPGQGSYEQYF
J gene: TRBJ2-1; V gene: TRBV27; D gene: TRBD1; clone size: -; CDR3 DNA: TGTGCCAGCAGCCTGACAGGGGGAGCGGGAGAGCAGTTCTTC; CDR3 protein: CASSLTGGAGEQFF
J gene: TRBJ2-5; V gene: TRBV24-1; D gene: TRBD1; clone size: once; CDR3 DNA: TGTGCCACCAGTGGACAGGGGAGGCGGGAGACCCAGTACTTC; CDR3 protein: CATSGQGRRETQYF
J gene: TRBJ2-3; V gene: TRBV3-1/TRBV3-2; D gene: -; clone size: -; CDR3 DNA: TGTGCCAGCAGCCAAGCCAGCGGGAGCACAGATACGCAGTATTTT; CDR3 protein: CASSQASGSTDTQYF
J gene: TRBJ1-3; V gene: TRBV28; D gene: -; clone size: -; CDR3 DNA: TGTGCCAGCAGTTTATCGGCGGGGAACTCTGGAAACACCATATATTTT; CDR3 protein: CASSLSAGNSGNTIYF
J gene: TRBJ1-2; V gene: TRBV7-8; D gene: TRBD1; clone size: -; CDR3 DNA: TGTGCCAGCAGCACAACAGGGGGCGCAAATGGCTACACCTTC; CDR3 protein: CASSTTGGANGYTF
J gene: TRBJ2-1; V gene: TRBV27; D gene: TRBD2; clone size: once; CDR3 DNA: TGTGCCAGCAGTAGGCTAGCGGGAGATGGGGAGCAGTTCTTC; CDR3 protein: CASSRLAGDGEQFF
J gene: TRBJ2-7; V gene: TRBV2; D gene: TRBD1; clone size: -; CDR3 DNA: TGTGCCAGCAGTGTCCTGACAGGGCCGTCCTACGAGCAGTACTTC; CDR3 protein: CASSVLTGPSYEQYF
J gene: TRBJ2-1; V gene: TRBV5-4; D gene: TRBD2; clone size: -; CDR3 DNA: TGTGCCAGCAGCTCACAGACGGGAGGGCCTTCAAATGAGCAGTTCTTC; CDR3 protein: CASSSQTGGPSNEQFF
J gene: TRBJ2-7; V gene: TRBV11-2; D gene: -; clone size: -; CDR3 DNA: TGTGCCAGCAGCTTAGATCTCATTGAGGGTAATTACGAGCAGTACTTC; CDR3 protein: CASSLDLIEGNYEQYF
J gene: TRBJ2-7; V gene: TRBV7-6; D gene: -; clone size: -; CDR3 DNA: TGTGCCAGCAGCTTAGAGACAGGCACCTACGAGCAGTACTTC; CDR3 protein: CASSLETGTYEQYF
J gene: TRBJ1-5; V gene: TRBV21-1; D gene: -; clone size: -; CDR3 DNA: TGTGCCAGAGACCTATCAGGGTCTTATCAGCCCCAGCATTTT; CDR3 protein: CARDLSGSYQPQHF
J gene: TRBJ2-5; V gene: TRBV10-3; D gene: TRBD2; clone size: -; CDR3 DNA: TGTGCCACCGGTGGACTAGCGGGGGTCCAAGAGACCCAGTACTTC; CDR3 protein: CATGGLAGVQETQYF
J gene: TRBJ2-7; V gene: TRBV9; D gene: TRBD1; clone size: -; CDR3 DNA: TGTGCCAGCAGCTCCACAGGGGGTGCGCAGTACTTC; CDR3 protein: CASSSTGGAQYF
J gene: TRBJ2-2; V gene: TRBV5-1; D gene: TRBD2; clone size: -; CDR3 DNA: TGCGCCAGCAGCTACAGCCCAAAGGGGACTAGCGGGGAGCTGTTTTTT; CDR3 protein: CASSYSPKGTSGELFF
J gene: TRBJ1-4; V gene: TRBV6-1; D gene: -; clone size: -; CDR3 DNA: TGTGCCAGCAGTGAAGCGCTGGGGGCACCTAATGAAAAACTGTTTTTT; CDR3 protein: CASSEALGAPNEKLFF
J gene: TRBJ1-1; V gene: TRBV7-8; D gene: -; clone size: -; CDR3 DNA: TGTGCCAGCAGCTTAGTGGTGACAGGGAACACTGAAGCTTTCTTT; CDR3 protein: CASSLVVTGNTEAFF
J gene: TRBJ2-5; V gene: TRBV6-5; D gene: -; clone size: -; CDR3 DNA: TGTGCCAGCAGGGCCGGGACTCCCCAAGAGACCCAGTACTTC; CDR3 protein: CASRAGTPQETQYF
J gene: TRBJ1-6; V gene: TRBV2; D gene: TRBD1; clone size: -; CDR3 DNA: TGTGCCAGCAGTGCCAGACAGGGGATAGGTTCACCCCTCCACTTT; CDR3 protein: CASSARQGIGSPLHF
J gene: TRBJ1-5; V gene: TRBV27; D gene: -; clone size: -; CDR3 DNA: TGTGCCAGCAGTCTCATAGGCAATCAGCCCCAGCATTTT; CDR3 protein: CASSLIGNQPQHF
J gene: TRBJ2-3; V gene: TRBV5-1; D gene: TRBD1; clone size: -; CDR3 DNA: TGCGCCAGCAGCATTGGACAGGGGTCTACAGATACGCAGTATTTT; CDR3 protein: CASSIGQGSTDTQYF
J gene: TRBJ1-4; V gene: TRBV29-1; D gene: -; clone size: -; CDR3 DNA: TGCAGCGTTCTAACCCGATATAATGAAAAACTGTTTTTT; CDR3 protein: CSVLTRYNEKLFF
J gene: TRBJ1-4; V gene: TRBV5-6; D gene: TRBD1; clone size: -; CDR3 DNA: TGTGCCAGCAGCTTGGGTGACAGGGGTAATGAAAAACTGTTTTTT; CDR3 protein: CASSLGDRGNEKLFF
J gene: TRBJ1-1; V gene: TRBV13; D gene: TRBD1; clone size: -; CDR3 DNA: TGTGCCAGCAGCTCCAGGGGGTATGACACTGAAGCTTTCTTT; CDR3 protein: CASSSRGYDTEAFF
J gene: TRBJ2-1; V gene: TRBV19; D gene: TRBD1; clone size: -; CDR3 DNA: TGTGCCAGTAGTATTACAGGGGGAGCCGACTACAATGAGCAGTTCTTC; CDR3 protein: CASSITGGADYNEQFF
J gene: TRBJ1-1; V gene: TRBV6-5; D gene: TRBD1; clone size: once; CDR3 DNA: TGTGCCAGCAGCCTGGACAGGGCTGGTGAAGCTTTCTTT; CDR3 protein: CASSLDRAGEAFF
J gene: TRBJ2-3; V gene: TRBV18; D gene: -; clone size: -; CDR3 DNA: TGTGCCAGCTCACCGAGGGATTGGGATACGCAGTATTTT; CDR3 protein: CASSPRDWDTQYF
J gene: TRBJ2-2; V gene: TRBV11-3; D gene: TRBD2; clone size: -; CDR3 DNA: TGTGCCAGCAGCCCGCTCACTAGCGGGGAAAACACCGGGGAGCTGTTTTTT; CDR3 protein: CASSPLTSGENTGELFF
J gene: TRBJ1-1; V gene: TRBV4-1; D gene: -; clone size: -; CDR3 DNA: TGCGCCAGCAGCCAAGGTCCGACTATGAACACTGAAGCTTTCTTT; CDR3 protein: CASSQGPTMNTEAFF
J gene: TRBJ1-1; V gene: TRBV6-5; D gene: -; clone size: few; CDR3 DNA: TGTGCCAGCACCTTGGACAGACTGAACACTGAAGCTTTCTTT; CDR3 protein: CASTLDRLNTEAFF
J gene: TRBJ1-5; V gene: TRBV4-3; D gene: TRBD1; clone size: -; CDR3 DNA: TGCGCCAGCAGCCCGGACAGGGGAAGGCAGCCCCAGCATTTT; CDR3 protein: CASSPDRGRQPQHF
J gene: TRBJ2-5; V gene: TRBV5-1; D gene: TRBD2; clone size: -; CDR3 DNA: TGCGCCAGCAGCCCCGGACTAGCCCCCCAAGAGACCCAGTACTTC; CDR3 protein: CASSPGLAPQETQYF
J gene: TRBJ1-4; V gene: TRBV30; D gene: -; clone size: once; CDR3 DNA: TGTGCCTGGGGAAGACAGTTAGCAACTAATGAAAAACTGTTTTTT; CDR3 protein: CAWGRQLATNEKLFF
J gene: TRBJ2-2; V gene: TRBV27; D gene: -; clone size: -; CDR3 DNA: TGTGCCAGCAGTTCGGACAGAACCGGGGAGCTGTTTTTT; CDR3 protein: CASSSDRTGELFF
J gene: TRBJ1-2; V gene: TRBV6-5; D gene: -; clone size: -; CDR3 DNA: TGTGCCAGCAGGAAGGACAGTCCTAACTATGGCTACACCTTC; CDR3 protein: CASRKDSPNYGYTF
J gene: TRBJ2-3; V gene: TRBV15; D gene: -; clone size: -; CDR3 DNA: TGTGCCACCGCGATAGGGGGAGATACGCAGTATTTT; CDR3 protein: CATAIGGDTQYF
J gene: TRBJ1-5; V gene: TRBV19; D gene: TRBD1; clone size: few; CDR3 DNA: TGTGCCAGTACCTCAAGGACAGGAAGCAATCAGCCCCAGCATTTT; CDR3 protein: CASTSRTGSNQPQHF
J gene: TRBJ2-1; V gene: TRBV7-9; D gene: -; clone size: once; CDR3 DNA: TGTGCCAGCAGCTTAGCGATCGGGTACAATGAGCAGTTCTTC; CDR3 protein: CASSLAIGYNEQFF
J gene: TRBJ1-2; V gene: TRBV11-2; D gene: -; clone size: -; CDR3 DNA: TGTGCCAGCAGCTTAGAGGGGAGACCTAACTATGGCTACACCTTC; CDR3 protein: CASSLEGRPNYGYTF
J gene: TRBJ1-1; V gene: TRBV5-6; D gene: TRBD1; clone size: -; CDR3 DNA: TGTGCCAGCAGCTTCAGGGGGACAAGACTGAACACTGAAGCTTTCTTT; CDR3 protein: CASSFRGTRLNTEAFF
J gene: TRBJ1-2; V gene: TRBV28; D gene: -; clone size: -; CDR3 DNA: TGTGCCAGCAGTATCCCTTGGACAGAGAACTATGGCTACACCTTC; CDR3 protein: CASSIPWTENYGYTF
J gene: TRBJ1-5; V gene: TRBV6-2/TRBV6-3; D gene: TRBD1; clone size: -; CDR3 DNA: TGTGCCAGCAGTATCCTAGACAGGGTTGGTCAGCCCCAGCATTTT; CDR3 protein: CASSILDRVGQPQHF
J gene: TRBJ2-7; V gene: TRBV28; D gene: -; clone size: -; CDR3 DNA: TGTGCCAGCAGTTTCATCGGGGGCTCCTACGAGCAGTACTTC; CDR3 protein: CASSFIGGSYEQYF
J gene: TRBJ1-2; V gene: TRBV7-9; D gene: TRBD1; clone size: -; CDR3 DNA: TGTGCCAGCAGCGGGGACAGGGGGGACTATGGCTACACCTTC; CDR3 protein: CASSGDRGDYGYTF
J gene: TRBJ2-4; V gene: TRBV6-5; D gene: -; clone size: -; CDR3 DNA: TGTGCCAGCACTAGGACAGAAACAGCAATAAACATTCAGTACTTC; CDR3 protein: CASTRTETAINIQYF
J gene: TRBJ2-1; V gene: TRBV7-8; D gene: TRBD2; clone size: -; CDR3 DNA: TGTGCCAGCAGCTTAGTGTCTTGGACTAGCGGTGCAGGGGAGCAGTTCTTC; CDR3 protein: CASSLVSWTSGAGEQFF
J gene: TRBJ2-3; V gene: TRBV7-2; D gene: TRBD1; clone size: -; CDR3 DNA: TGTGCCAGCAGCTCGAGGGGGCGCCCAGATACGCAGTATTTT; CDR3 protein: CASSSRGRPDTQYF
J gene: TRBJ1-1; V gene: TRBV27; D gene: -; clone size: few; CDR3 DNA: TGTGCCAGCAGTCTACAGTTCATGAACACTGAAGCTTTCTTT; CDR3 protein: CASSLQFMNTEAFF